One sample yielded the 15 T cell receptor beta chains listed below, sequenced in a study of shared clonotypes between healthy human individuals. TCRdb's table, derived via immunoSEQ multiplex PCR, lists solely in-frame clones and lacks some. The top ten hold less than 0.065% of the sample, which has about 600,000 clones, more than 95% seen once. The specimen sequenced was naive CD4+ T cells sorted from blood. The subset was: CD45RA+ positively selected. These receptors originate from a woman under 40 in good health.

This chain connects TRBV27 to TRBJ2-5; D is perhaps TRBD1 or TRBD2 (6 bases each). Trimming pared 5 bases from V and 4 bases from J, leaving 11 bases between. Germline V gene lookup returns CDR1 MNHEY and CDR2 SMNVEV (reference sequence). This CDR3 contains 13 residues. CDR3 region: CASSTGRRETQYF. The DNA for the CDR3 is TGTGCCAGCAGTACAGGGAGGCGAGAGACCCAGTACTTC.

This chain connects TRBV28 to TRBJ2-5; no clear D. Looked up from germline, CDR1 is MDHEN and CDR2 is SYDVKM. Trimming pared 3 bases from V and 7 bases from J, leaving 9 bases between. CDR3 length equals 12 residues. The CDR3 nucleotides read TGTGCCAGCAGTTTGAGTTGGGGGACCCAGTACTTC. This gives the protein CASSLSWGTQYF.

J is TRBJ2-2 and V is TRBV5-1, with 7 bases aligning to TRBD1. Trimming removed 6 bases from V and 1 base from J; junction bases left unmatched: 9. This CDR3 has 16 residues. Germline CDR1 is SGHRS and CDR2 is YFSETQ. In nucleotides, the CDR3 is TGCGCCAGCATAACCACTGGACAGGTGAACACCGGGGAGCTGTTTTTT. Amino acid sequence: CASITTGQVNTGELFF.

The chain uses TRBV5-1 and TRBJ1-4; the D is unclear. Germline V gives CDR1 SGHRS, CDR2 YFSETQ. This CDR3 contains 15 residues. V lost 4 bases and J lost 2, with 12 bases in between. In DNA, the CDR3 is TGCGCCAGCAGCCTGGGAGTGGGGACTAATGAAAAACTGTTTTTT. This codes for CASSLGVGTNEKLFF.

CDR3 nucleotides: TGTGCCAGCAGCTTATCGGACACCGGGGAGCTGTTTTTT. This encodes CASSLSDTGELFF. The chain joins TRBV11-2 to TRBJ2-2, with D hard to call. Germline assignment: CDR1 SGHAT and CDR2 FQNNGV. Trimming pared 2 bases from V and 3 bases from J, leaving 4 bases between. The CDR3 length is 13 residues.

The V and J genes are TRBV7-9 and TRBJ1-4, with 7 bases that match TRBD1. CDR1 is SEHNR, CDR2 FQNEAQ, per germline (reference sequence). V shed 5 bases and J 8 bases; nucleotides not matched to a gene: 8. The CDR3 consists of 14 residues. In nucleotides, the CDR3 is TGTGCCAGCAGCCTCCCGCGACAGGGAGAAAAACTGTTTTTT. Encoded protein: CASSLPRQGEKLFF.

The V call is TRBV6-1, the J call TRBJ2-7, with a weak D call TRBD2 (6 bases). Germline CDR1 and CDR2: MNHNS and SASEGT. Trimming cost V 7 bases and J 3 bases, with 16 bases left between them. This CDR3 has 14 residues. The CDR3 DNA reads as TGTGCCAGCAACGGGGGAGGCGCCCACTACGAGCAGTACTTC. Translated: CASNGGGAHYEQYF.

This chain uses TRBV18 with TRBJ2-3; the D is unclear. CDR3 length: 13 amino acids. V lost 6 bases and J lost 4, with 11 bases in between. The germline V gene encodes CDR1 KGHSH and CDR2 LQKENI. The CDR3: CASSLGSPDTQYF. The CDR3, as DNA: TGTGCCAGCTCCCTAGGTAGTCCAGATACGCAGTATTTT.

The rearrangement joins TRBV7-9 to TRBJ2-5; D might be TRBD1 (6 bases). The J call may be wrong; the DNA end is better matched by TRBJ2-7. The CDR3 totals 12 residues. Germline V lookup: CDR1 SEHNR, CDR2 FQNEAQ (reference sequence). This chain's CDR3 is CASGQSTYEQYF. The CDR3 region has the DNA TGTGCCAGTGGACAGTCAACCTACGAGCAGTACTTC.

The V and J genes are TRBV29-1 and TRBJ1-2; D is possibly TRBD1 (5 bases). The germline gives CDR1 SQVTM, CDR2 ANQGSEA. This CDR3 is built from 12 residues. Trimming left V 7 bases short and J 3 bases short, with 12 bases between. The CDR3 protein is CSAGESDYGYTF. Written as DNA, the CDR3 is TGCAGCGCGGGGGAAAGTGACTATGGCTACACCTTC.

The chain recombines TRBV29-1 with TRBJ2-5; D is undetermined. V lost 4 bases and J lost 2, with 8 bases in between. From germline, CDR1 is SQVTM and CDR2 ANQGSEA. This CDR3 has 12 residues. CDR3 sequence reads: CSVAQAQETQYF. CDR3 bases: TGCAGCGTTGCTCAGGCGCAAGAGACCCAGTACTTC.

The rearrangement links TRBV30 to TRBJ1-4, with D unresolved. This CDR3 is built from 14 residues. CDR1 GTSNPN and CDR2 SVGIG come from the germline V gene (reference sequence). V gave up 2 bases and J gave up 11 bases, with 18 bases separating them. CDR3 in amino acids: CAWSPSGLDSKLFF. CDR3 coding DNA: TGTGCCTGGAGTCCTTCCGGGCTCGATAGTAAACTGTTTTTT.

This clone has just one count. The CDR3 DNA reads as TGTGCTAGTGCTAGACAGGGGACTGGAAACACCATATATTTT. Its protein is CASARQGTGNTIYF. J is TRBJ1-3 and V is TRBV12-5, with TRBD1 matching over 8 bases. Per germline, CDR1 LGHNT and CDR2 FRNRAP. Unmatched junction bases numbered 4, after V lost 7 bases and J lost 2 bases. The CDR3 has 14 residues.

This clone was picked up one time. This CDR3 reads CASSLVGADEKLFF. CDR3 coding DNA: TGCGCCAGCAGCTTGGTGGGGGCGGATGAAAAACTGTTTTTT. The chain is built from TRBV5-1 and TRBJ1-4; possibly TRBD1 for D (6 bases). Per the germline V gene, CDR1 is SGHRS and CDR2 is YFSETQ. There are 14 residues in the CDR3. V was cut by 0 bases and J by 6 bases, with 9 bases left in between.

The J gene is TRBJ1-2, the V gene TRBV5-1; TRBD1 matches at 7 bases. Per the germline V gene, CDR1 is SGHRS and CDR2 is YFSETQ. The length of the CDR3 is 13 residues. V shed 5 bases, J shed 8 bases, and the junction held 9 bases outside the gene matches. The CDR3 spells CASSFTGVGGYTF. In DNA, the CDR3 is TGCGCCAGCAGTTTTACAGGGGTCGGAGGCTACACCTTC.